The entry below gives a single TCR beta chain sequence along with its context. The entry originates in a study of blood T cell repertoires in COVID-19. On the study more broadly: From the United States, Italy and Spain came samples of acute and convalescent COVID-19. PBMCs, B-cell-depleted T cells, or T cells provided the cDNA or gDNA that made up the material.

J lost 5 bases, V lost 4 bases, and 14 bases had no gene match. Looked up from germline, CDR1 is LGHNA and CDR2 is YNFKEQ. CDR3 length: 17 residues. Original handling: Reference gene primer amplification gave estimated nucleated cell counts. Generated by immunoSEQ multiplex PCR, the TCRdb table keeps only in-frame clones and is missing some. Clone size and the V and J calls come from that table; the DNA yielded D and trimming. Among about 77,000 clones listed, less than 85% were seen once. The receptor was derived from a woman in her 70s with acute or convalescent COVID-19. Sample: peripheral blood. This chain connects TRBV4-2 to TRBJ1-5, with 7 bases identical to TRBD1. CDR3 residues: CASSPVQGTTADQPQHF. CDR3 in DNA: TGTGCCAGCAGCCCGGTACAGGGGACGACGGCGGATCAGCCCCAGCATTTT.